The source of this T cell receptor (beta chain) is a study of blood T cell repertoires in COVID-19. Background on the study: Specimens from acute and convalescent COVID-19 originated in the United States, Italy and Spain.

Assay used: immunoSEQ multiplex PCR; TCRdb lists only in-frame clones, some missing. The sample yields around 110,000 clones, 80% to 95% seen once. The CDR3 sequence is 17 residues long. Per germline, CDR1 MNHEY and CDR2 SMNVEV (reference sequence). The V gene end was trimmed by 2 bases and the J gene end by 0 bases; junction bases not matched to a gene: 8. Sequencing input: peripheral blood. The chain employs TRBV27 and TRBJ2-3; 7 bases are a match to TRBD2. The sequence came from a woman in her 30s with acute or convalescent COVID-19. CDR3 sequence: CASSLVRTGGSTDTQYF. The CDR3 bases are TGTGCCAGCAGTTTAGTGAGGACCGGGGGGAGCACAGATACGCAGTATTTT.